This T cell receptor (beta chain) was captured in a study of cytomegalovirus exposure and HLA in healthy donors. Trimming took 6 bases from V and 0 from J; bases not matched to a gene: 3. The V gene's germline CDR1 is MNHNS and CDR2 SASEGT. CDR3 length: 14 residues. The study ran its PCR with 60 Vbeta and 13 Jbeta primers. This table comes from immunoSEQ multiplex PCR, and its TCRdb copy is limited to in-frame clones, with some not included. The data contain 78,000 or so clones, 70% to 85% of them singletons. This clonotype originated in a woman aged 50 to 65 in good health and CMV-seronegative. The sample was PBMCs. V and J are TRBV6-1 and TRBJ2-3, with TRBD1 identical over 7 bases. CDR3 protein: CASSQTGSTDTQYF. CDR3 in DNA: TGTGCCAGCAGCCAGACAGGGAGCACAGATACGCAGTATTTT.